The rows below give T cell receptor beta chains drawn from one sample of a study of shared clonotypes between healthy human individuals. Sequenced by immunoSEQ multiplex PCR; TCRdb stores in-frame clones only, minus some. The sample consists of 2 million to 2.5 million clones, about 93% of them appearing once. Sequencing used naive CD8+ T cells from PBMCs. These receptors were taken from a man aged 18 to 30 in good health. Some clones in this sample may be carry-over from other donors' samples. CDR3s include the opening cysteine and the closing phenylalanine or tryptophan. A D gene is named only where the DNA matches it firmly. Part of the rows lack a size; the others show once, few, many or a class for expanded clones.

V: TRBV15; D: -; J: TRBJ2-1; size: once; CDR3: CATSSHRAYNEQFF; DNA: TGTGCCACCAGCAGCCACCGGGCCTACAATGAGCAGTTCTTC
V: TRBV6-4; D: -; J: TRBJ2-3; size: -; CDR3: CASSDPSMGGYTDTQYF; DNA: TGTGCCAGCAGTGACCCGAGCATGGGGGGTTACACAGATACGCAGTATTTT
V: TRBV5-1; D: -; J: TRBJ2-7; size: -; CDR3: CASSSEERGLYEQYF; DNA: TGCGCCAGCAGCTCAGAAGAACGGGGGCTCTACGAGCAGTACTTC
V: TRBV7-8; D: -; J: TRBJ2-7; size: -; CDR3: CAGGPNTYEQYF; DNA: TGTGCCGGCGGGCCGAACACCTACGAGCAGTACTTC
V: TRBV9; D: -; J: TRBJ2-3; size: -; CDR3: CASSSRGGRATDTQYF; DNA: TGTGCCAGCAGCTCCAGAGGGGGGAGGGCCACAGATACGCAGTATTTT
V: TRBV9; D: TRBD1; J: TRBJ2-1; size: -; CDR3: CASSWGQGALNEQFF; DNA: TGTGCCAGCAGTTGGGGACAGGGGGCCCTCAATGAGCAGTTCTTC
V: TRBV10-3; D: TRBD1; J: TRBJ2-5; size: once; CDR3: CAIRNDRGGETQYF; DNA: TGTGCCATCAGAAATGACAGGGGGGGAGAGACCCAGTACTTC
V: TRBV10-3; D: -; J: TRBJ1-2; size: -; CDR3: CAISDSTFYGYTF; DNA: TGTGCCATCAGTGACTCGACATTCTATGGCTACACCTTC
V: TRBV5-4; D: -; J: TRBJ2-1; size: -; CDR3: CASSFSGANEQFF; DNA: TGTGCCAGCAGCTTCAGTGGGGCCAATGAGCAGTTCTTC
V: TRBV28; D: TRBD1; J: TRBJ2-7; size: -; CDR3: CASSRDRYDYEQYF; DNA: TGTGCCAGCAGCCGGGACAGGTACGACTACGAGCAGTACTTC
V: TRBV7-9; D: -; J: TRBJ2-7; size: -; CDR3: CASSPLEQYF; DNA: TGTGCCAGCAGCCCACTAGAGCAGTACTTC
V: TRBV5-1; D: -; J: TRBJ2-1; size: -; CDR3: CASSTNPNEQFF; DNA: TGCGCCAGCAGCACAAATCCGAATGAGCAGTTCTTC
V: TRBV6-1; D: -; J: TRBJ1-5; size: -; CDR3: CASSEGRIVMNQPQHF; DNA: TGTGCCAGCAGTGAAGGTAGGATTGTGATGAATCAGCCCCAGCATTTT
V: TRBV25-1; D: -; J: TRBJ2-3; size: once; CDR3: CASSALRSGGGGDTQYF; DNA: TGTGCCAGCAGTGCCCTACGCTCGGGGGGCGGGGGAGATACGCAGTATTTT
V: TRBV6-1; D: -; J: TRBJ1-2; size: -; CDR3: CASSGVWADGYTF; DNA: TGTGCCAGCAGTGGGGTTTGGGCGGATGGCTACACCTTC
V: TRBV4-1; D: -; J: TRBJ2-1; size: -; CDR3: CASSQEGGDYNEQFF; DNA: TGCGCCAGCAGCCAAGAGGGGGGAGACTACAATGAGCAGTTCTTC
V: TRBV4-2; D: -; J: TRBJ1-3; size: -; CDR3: CASSQDGKWGISGNTIYF; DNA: TGTGCCAGCAGCCAAGATGGCAAATGGGGGATTTCTGGAAACACCATATATTTT
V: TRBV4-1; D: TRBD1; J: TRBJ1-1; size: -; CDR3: CASSPQPGQGAFF; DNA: TGCGCCAGCAGCCCACAGCCGGGACAGGGGGCTTTCTTT
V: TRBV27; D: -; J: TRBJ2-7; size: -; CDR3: CASSLPYYEQYF; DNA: TGTGCCAGCAGTTTACCCTACTACGAGCAGTACTTC
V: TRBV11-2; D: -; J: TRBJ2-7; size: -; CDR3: CASSQGVWGSYEQYF; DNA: TGTGCCAGCAGCCAAGGGGTCTGGGGCTCCTACGAGCAGTACTTC
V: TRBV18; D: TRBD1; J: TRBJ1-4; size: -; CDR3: CASSPDRENEKLFF; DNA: TGTGCCAGCTCACCGGACAGGGAAAATGAAAAACTGTTTTTT
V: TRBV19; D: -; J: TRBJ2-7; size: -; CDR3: CASSSSGSGIYEQYF; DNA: TGTGCCAGTAGTAGTTCGGGTTCGGGAATCTACGAGCAGTACTTC
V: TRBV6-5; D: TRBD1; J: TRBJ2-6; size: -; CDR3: CARRQGNSGANVLTF; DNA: TGTGCCAGACGACAGGGCAACTCTGGGGCCAACGTCCTGACTTTC
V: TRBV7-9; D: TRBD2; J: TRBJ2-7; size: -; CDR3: CASSSGTSGTHEQYF; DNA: TGTGCCAGCAGCTCGGGGACTAGCGGGACGCACGAGCAGTACTTC
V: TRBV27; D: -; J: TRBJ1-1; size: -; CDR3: CASSPPGRTTEAFF; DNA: TGTGCCAGCAGTCCCCCCGGGAGGACCACTGAAGCTTTCTTT
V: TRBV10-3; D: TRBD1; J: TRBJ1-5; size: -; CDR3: CAISSSRTGGNQPQHF; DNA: TGTGCCATCAGCTCAAGTAGGACAGGGGGCAATCAGCCCCAGCATTTT
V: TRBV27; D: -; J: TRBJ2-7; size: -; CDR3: CASSLGRAYEQYF; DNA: TGTGCCAGCAGTTTAGGCAGAGCCTACGAGCAGTACTTC
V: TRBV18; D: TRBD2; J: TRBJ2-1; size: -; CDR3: CASSPEFGLAGEGEQFF; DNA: TGTGCCAGCTCACCAGAATTCGGACTAGCGGGAGAAGGGGAGCAGTTCTTC
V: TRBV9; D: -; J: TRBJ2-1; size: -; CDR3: CASSPGDRSYNEQFF; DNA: TGTGCCAGCAGTCCGGGAGACCGGTCCTACAATGAGCAGTTCTTC
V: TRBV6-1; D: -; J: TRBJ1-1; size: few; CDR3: CASSEAGGSEAFF; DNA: TGTGCCAGCAGTGAAGCTGGCGGCAGTGAAGCTTTCTTT
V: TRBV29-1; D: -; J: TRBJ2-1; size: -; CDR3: CSVVWYNEQFF; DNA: TGCAGCGTTGTTTGGTACAATGAGCAGTTCTTC
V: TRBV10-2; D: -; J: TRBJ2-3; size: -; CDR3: CASSESRKSTDTQYF; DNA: TGCGCCAGCAGTGAGTCCAGGAAGAGCACAGATACGCAGTATTTT
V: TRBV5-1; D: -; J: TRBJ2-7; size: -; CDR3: CASSLTTHGTPNYEQYF; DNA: TGCGCCAGCAGCTTGACCACCCATGGGACTCCAAACTACGAGCAGTACTTC
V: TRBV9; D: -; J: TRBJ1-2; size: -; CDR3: CASSVSGSLHYGYTF; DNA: TGTGCCAGCAGCGTGTCCGGGAGCCTACACTATGGCTACACCTTC
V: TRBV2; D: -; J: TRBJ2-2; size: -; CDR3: CASSGGPLRRTGELFF; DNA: TGTGCCAGCAGTGGGGGCCCTCTCAGACGCACCGGGGAGCTGTTTTTT
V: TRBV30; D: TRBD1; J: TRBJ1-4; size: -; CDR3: CAWSRTGVNEKLFF; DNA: TGTGCCTGGAGTAGGACAGGCGTTAATGAAAAACTGTTTTTT
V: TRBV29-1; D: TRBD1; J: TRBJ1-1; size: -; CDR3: CSVAGDRPMNTEAFF; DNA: TGCAGCGTGGCCGGGGACAGACCAATGAACACTGAAGCTTTCTTT
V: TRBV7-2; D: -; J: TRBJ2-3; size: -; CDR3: CASSSRTGTDTQYF; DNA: TGTGCCAGCAGCTCCCGGACGGGCACAGATACGCAGTATTTT
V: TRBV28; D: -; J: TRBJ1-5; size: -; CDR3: CASSRHNQPQHF; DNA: TGTGCCAGCAGTCGCCACAATCAGCCCCAGCATTTT
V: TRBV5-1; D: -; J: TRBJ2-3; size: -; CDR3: CASSSYVGDTQYF; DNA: TGCGCCTCCAGCAGCTACGTGGGAGATACGCAGTATTTT
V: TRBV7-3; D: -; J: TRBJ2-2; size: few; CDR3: CASSQREGTGELFF; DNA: TGTGCCAGCAGCCAAAGGGAAGGCACCGGGGAGCTGTTTTTT
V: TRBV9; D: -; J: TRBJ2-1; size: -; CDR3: CASSPSRDSLGEQFF; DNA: TGTGCCAGCAGCCCCTCCCGGGACTCGCTTGGTGAGCAGTTCTTC
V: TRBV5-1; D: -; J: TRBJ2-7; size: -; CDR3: CASSSGDGGRPYEQYF; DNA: TGCGCCAGCAGCTCCGGCGATGGAGGGCGCCCCTACGAGCAGTACTTC
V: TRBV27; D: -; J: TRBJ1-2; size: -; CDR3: CASSLSGGARIDGYTF; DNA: TGTGCCAGCAGTTTATCGGGGGGCGCGAGGATTGATGGCTACACCTTC
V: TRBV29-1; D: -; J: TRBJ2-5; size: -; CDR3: CSVEDLAGEETQYF; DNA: TGCAGCGTTGAAGATCTGGCAGGAGAAGAGACCCAGTACTTC